The present T cell receptor beta chain was sequenced within a study of blood T cells in healthy people across ages (dated by TCRdb to the mid-2010s). Study-wide context: In model experiments, roughly one uniquely barcoded TCR beta cDNA molecule per two T cells was captured by template switching. Using the same blood draw, the study looked at two additional independent replicas of 1 million unique cDNA reads for two donors, one aged 18 to 30 and the other aged 80 or older. Donors were grouped into four age groups: young (average approximately 15 years), middle-aged (around 39), aged (about 60) and long-lived (around 82). The study measured age-related changes in TCR beta repertoire diversity using deep sequencing normalized with unique cDNA molecular identifiers. The research as a whole found: Compared with the aged group, more naive CD4+ T cells, fewer expanded clones and increased TCR diversity were shown by the long-lived group, suggesting age selection. As age increased, observed TCR beta diversity per million T cells dropped in a roughly linear way, and a significant reduction was already evident by age 40. Donor CMV infection status was unknown, potentially confounding age-related changes in expanded clonotypes. Estimates of total diversity from one million sequenced T cells were regarded as lower bounds and underestimates. Conclusive comparison of naive and antigen-experienced compartments was prevented by the profiling of bulk unsorted PBMCs. Observed TCR beta diversity correlated strongly with the percentage of naive T cells measured by flow cytometry.

Donors were a few dozen systemically healthy Caucasian individuals from Russia aged roughly 6 to 90 years. Ten milliliters of peripheral blood were drawn from each donor into EDTA-treated Vacutainer tubes. PBMCs were isolated by Ficoll-Paque density-gradient centrifugation, with at least 6 million obtained per sample. Total RNA was extracted from PBMCs with Trizol reagent, with at least 6 micrograms obtained per sample. For every donor, an aliquot of PBMCs went through flow cytometry to measure the percentages of naive CD45RAhigh/CD27high T cells. The CDR3 spans 17 residues, from the cysteine through the phenylalanine. Only the CDR3 DNA stays, 51 bases, in frame from base 1. V is trimmed back by 6 bases and J by 7 bases, and the junction contains 12 bases that no gene match accounts for. This clonotype was counted between two and nine times. Its antigen is currently not known. Base qualities are missing; no much larger clone stands one base away.

Libraries came from 5' RACE. Instrument used: Illumina HiSeq 2500. A second PCR of roughly 6 to 12 cycles was performed with a sample-barcoded 5' primer and a J-beta primer mix. A template-switch 5' adaptor carrying 12 random nucleotides introduced a unique molecular identifier onto each TCR beta cDNA molecule. Each sample yielded at least 2.5 million CDR3-containing paired-end reads. The Mint cDNA synthesis kit, primed by a TRBC-specific oligonucleotide, was used to synthesize first-strand cDNA from all RNA. After uracil-DNA glycosylase treatment, a first 18-cycle PCR used universal primers M1SS and BC2_uni_R on all cDNA. The source study handled its data this way. Normalization of each sample was performed by random selection of 1 million high-quality reads, each carrying a distinct molecular identifier. Instead of being binned into consensus sequences, reads that shared molecular identifiers were thrown out. MiTCR, run with a Q25 quality threshold and the strictest error-elimination algorithm, handled CDR3 identification, clonotype clustering and error correction. A nonparametric unseen species model with Euler transformation was used to estimate a lower bound on total TCR beta diversity. Using fastp trimming at Q25 and MiXCR clonotype assembly, TCRdb reanalyzed the public sequencing data and kept in-frame beta chains. One record per CDR3 amino acid sequence lists the most common genes and DNA. These V and J calls derive from TCRdb rather than the authors' analysis. For this sample the table gives over 450,000 distinct CDR3 sequences, of which 24% were detected only once. The top ten clones comprise just under 9% of the sample.

The data were also submitted as part of a second study, on T cells of mothers and their children. As that second study puts it: Nine systemically healthy Caucasian individuals, comprising three mothers and their six children, were included as donors. cDNA synthesis consumed the entire amount of extracted RNA, loaded at approximately 1.5 ug RNA in each 15 ul reaction. In the second PCR, the M1S primer added sample barcodes and 2-4 random nucleotides. More than 8.5 million TCR beta CDR3 reads were obtained from each mother, and about 3 million reads were obtained from each child. Thymic selection shapes the output of TCR recombination in a similar way in related and unrelated pairs, and inherited differences have a minor effect. Normalized repertoire overlap was always found to be slightly, but never significantly, higher in related mother-child pairs than in unrelated mother-child pairs. No persistent microchimeric T cell clones were detected, at a sensitivity of roughly 93 clones per million clonotypes. Deep NGS was used in the study to compare the TCR beta repertoires of mothers and children and to look for features that separate related mother-child pairs from unrelated individuals. Mothers averaged about 40 +/- 4 years of age and children averaged roughly 12 +/- 4 years. After adapters were ligated using NEBNext reagents, the libraries underwent 100+100 nt paired-end sequencing on an Illumina HiSeq 2000. To avoid cross-contamination, the mother libraries and the child libraries were prepared a month apart and sequenced in separate runs. Each donor had between roughly 450,000 and 2,300,000 distinct TCR beta clonotypes identified. Naive TCR beta clonotypes were estimated from low-frequency clonotypes matched to each donor's FACS-determined naive share, without sorting.

Source material: blood. The chain is assembled from TRBV12-3 or TRBV12-4 and TRBJ2-1, with TRBD2 identical over 13 junction bases. This TCR was recovered from a boy younger than 18 in good health. The CDR3 is CASSQGTSGTKGNEQFF. At the DNA level, the sequence is TGTGCCAGCAGCCAAGGGACTAGCGGGACCAAAGGGAATGAGCAGTTCTTC.